This is a list of T cell receptor beta chains from one sample in a study of cytomegalovirus exposure and HLA in healthy donors. Profiling relied on immunoSEQ multiplex PCR, and the TCRdb table lists in-frame clones only, not all of them. The sample lists under 250,000 clones; 78% were seen once. Sequencing input: PBMCs. These receptors were taken from a boy aged 5-17 years in good health and CMV-seronegative. CDR3s include the opening cysteine and the closing phenylalanine or tryptophan. D genes are given only for firm matches. Rows may omit the clone size; those that give it use once, few, many or a size class.

clone size	D gene	V gene	J gene	CDR3 DNA	CDR3 protein
few	.	TRBV20-1	TRBJ1-1	TGCAGTGCTCCAGGTCTGTCTGAAGCTTTCTTT	CSAPGLSEAFF
.	TRBD1	TRBV7-9	TRBJ2-5	TGTGCCAGCAGCTTAGGAGGACAGGGTCGGGGTCCAAGGGAGACCCAGTACTTC	CASSLGGQGRGPRETQYF
once	.	TRBV30	TRBJ1-1	TGTGCCTGGAGTGTACCAGGGGAAGCTTTCTTT	CAWSVPGEAFF
.	TRBD1	TRBV9	TRBJ1-2	TGTGCCAGCAGCGTATCGACGAACACAGGGGGCTACGAAGGCTACACCTTC	CASSVSTNTGGYEGYTF
.	.	TRBV11-2	TRBJ2-7	TGTGCCAGCAGCTTAGAACGGGTCCGCGAGCAGTACTTC	CASSLERVREQYF
.	.	TRBV7-2	TRBJ1-4	TGTGCCAGCAGCTTAGGGGGCGTCGGCGAAAAACTGTTTTTT	CASSLGGVGEKLFF
.	TRBD2	TRBV4-2	TRBJ2-1	TGTGCCAGCAGCCAAGATGTGGCTAGCGGGGGCAATGAGCAGTTCTTC	CASSQDVASGGNEQFF
.	TRBD2	TRBV5-1	TRBJ2-3	TGCGCCAGCAGCTTGGGGACTAGCGGGAGGGCTGGCACAGATACGCAGTATTTT	CASSLGTSGRAGTDTQYF
once	.	TRBV7-6	TRBJ1-1	TGTGCCAGCAGTTTGGGACCGGGAGGGACTGAAGCTTTCTTT	CASSLGPGGTEAFF
.	TRBD1	TRBV11-3	TRBJ1-3	TGTGCCAGCAGCAGAGGGGGCGACTTAGGAAACACCATATATTTT	CASSRGGDLGNTIYF
.	TRBD2	TRBV11-2	TRBJ2-1	TGTGCCAGCAGCTTAACGCGGGAGGGTTACAATGAGCAGTTCTTC	CASSLTREGYNEQFF
.	TRBD1	TRBV5-1	TRBJ2-7	TGCGCCAGCAGCTCAACCAGGGGGAGCCAGCACGGCGAGCAGTACTTC	CASSSTRGSQHGEQYF
few	.	TRBV11-2	TRBJ1-1	TGTGCCAGCAGCTTAGATGCTAGCACTGAAGCTTTCTTT	CASSLDASTEAFF
.	TRBD1	TRBV5-4	TRBJ1-6	TGTGCCAGCAGTCGGAAGACAGGGGCCGGGCGAAGGTCACCCTTCCACTTT	CASSRKTGAGRRSPFHF
.	.	TRBV30	TRBJ1-2	TGTGCCTCGAGGTGGACAAACGAAAGGGGTGGCTACACCTTC	CASRWTNERGGYTF
once	.	TRBV5-6	TRBJ1-2	TGTGCCAGCAGCTGGGGGGGTGCTGGGGGCTACACCTTC	CASSWGGAGGYTF
few	TRBD2	TRBV6-4	TRBJ2-1	TGTGCCAGCAGTGCTGAGACTAGCGGGAAGAGATTCTTC	CASSAETSGKRFF
.	.	TRBV5-1	TRBJ1-2	TGCGCCAGCAGCTTGGGTCAGGGATTCGGGTATGGCTACACCTTC	CASSLGQGFGYGYTF
few	.	TRBV7-9	TRBJ1-4	TGTGCCAGCAGCTTACAAGGAACAGGAAGTGAAAAACTGTTTTTT	CASSLQGTGSEKLFF
.	.	TRBV5-4	TRBJ2-3	TGTGCCAGCACCGCCAGGGCGGTCACAGATACGCAGTATTTT	CASTARAVTDTQYF
.	TRBD1	TRBV30	TRBJ1-2	TGTGCCTGGACGGGACAGGGGGCCTTTTACTATGGCTACACCTTC	CAWTGQGAFYYGYTF
few	TRBD2	TRBV6-6	TRBJ2-7	TGTGCCAGCAGTGACCCTAGCGGGGGTGAGAGTGAGCAGTACTTC	CASSDPSGGESEQYF
once	TRBD1	TRBV29-1	TRBJ1-1	TGCAGCGGACACTCCGGGACAGGGTTTGAAGCTTTCTTT	CSGHSGTGFEAFF
.	.	TRBV7-8	TRBJ1-4	TGTGCCAGCAGCTTAGTACAGTCTAATGAAAAACTGTTTTTT	CASSLVQSNEKLFF
.	TRBD2	TRBV5-4	TRBJ2-2	TGTGCCAGCAGCCCGGTTAGACTAGCGGGAGGTGTGGCCGGGGAGCTGTTTTTT	CASSPVRLAGGVAGELFF
.	.	TRBV19	TRBJ1-3	TGTGCCAGTAGTGTCACAGGGACCTTCTCTGGAAACACCATATATTTT	CASSVTGTFSGNTIYF
.	.	TRBV13	TRBJ2-4	TGTGCCAGCAGCTTAGGTCGTCAGGGGGGAAACATTCAGTACTTC	CASSLGRQGGNIQYF
few	TRBD1	TRBV7-9	TRBJ1-3	TGTGCCAGCGCGAATCCGGGACAGGGGAGAAACACCATATATTTT	CASANPGQGRNTIYF
.	TRBD1	TRBV19	TRBJ2-7	TGTGCCAGTAGTACCAAGAGGGACAGAAGGTACTACGAGCAGTACTTC	CASSTKRDRRYYEQYF
.	.	TRBV2	TRBJ2-7	TGTGCCAGCAGCGCACAAGTGACCTACGAGCAGTACTTC	CASSAQVTYEQYF
.	TRBD2	TRBV18	TRBJ2-7	TGTGCCAGCTCACCGTTAGCGGGAGGGCTCCCCTACGAGCAGTACTTC	CASSPLAGGLPYEQYF
.	TRBD1	TRBV6-6	TRBJ1-1	TGTGCCAGCAGTTACTCGACAGGGGGCACTGAAGCTTTCTTT	CASSYSTGGTEAFF
.	TRBD2	TRBV5-1	TRBJ2-7	TGCGCCAGCAGCTCTGGACTAGCGGGGGTCTACGACTACGAGCAGTACTTC	CASSSGLAGVYDYEQYF
.	.	TRBV5-1	TRBJ1-3	TGCGCCAGCAGCTTGAACCCACAGGGTTCTGGAAACACCATATATTTT	CASSLNPQGSGNTIYF
.	TRBD1	TRBV6-5	TRBJ1-2	TGTGCCAGCAGCTCAGGGGGCGGCTACACCTTC	CASSSGGGYTF
.	TRBD1	TRBV30	TRBJ2-2	TGTGCCGTAGTCGGCCCGCGGACAGGGAACACCGGGGAGCTGTTTTTT	CAVVGPRTGNTGELFF
.	.	TRBV15	TRBJ2-7	TGTGCCACCAGCAGAGACAGGGTCGGGTCCTACGAGCAGTACTTC	CATSRDRVGSYEQYF
.	.	TRBV4-1	TRBJ2-7	TGCGCCAGCAGCCAAGTCAGGGGCAACGAGCAGTACTTC	CASSQVRGNEQYF
.	TRBD1	TRBV11-3	TRBJ1-1	TGTGCCAGCAGCGGGGCAGGGGGGAACACTGAAGCTTTCTTT	CASSGAGGNTEAFF
.	.	TRBV30	TRBJ2-2	TGTGCCTGGAGTGCTTACAGGGTAGACACCGGGGAGCTGTTTTTT	CAWSAYRVDTGELFF
.	.	TRBV11-2	TRBJ2-7	TGTGCCAGCAGCTTGGGCATCTCCTACGAGCAGTACTTC	CASSLGISYEQYF
.	TRBD1	TRBV6-6	TRBJ1-5	TGTGCCAGCAGACCGACAGGGGGTAATCAGCCCCAGCATTTT	CASRPTGGNQPQHF
.	.	TRBV30	TRBJ1-1	TGTGCCTGGAGTGTCCGGGGGACTGAAGCTTTCTTT	CAWSVRGTEAFF
.	.	TRBV5-1	TRBJ1-1	TGCGCCAGCAGCGCGGACAGCCCTGAAGCTTTCTTT	CASSADSPEAFF
.	.	TRBV5-1	TRBJ1-3	TGCGCCAGCAGCTTCGGGGAAAGCTCTGGAAACACCATATATTTT	CASSFGESSGNTIYF
.	.	TRBV5-1	TRBJ2-1	TGCGCCAGCAGCTTGTACTCCGAGCAGTTCTTC	CASSLYSEQFF
.	TRBD1	TRBV7-3	TRBJ1-2	TGTGCCAGCAGCCCAACCGGGACAGGGTATGGCTACACCTTC	CASSPTGTGYGYTF
.	TRBD1	TRBV5-6	TRBJ2-7	TGTGCCAGCAGCGGGGGACAGGGGGGTTATTACGAGCAGTACTTC	CASSGGQGGYYEQYF
.	TRBD1	TRBV6-8	TRBJ2-7	TGTGCCAGCAGTTACTCGAAGGGACAGGGCCTCTCCTACGAGCAGTACTTC	CASSYSKGQGLSYEQYF
.	.	TRBV5-4	TRBJ1-5	TGTGCCAGCGCTCCGGGCAGGGATCTTCAGCCCCAGCATTTT	CASAPGRDLQPQHF
.	.	TRBV20-1	TRBJ1-1	TGCAGTGCTAGCTCCCCCAGGGGCGCTTTCTTT	CSASSPRGAFF
once	.	TRBV7-2	TRBJ1-4	TGTGCCAGCAGCCAAGGGCCAGGGAAAGAAAAACTGTTTTTT	CASSQGPGKEKLFF
.	.	TRBV20-1	TRBJ2-5	TGCAGTGCTAGAGCTCAAGAGACCCAGTACTTC	CSARAQETQYF
.	TRBD2	TRBV7-2	TRBJ2-1	TGTGCCAGCAGCTTAGCTAGCGGGAGGGTGAACGAGCAGTTCTTC	CASSLASGRVNEQFF
.	TRBD1	TRBV30	TRBJ1-2	TGTGCCTGGGTGGACAGGGACCGGGGCTACACCTTC	CAWVDRDRGYTF
.	TRBD1	TRBV14	TRBJ2-7	TGTGCCAGCAGCCCACGCGGGACAGGGGGTAGGTACGAGCAGTACTTC	CASSPRGTGGRYEQYF
few	TRBD1	TRBV25-1	TRBJ1-1	TGTGCCAGCAGTGGGGACAGGGGCAGCACTGAAGCTTTCTTT	CASSGDRGSTEAFF
.	TRBD2	TRBV12-5	TRBJ2-2	TGTGCTAGTGGCCCCCGGGGGGGGAGGTTGTTTTTT	CASGPRGGRLFF
.	.	TRBV29-1	TRBJ1-4	TGCAGCCTCACCTCGGGGGACGAAAAACTGTTTTTT	CSLTSGDEKLFF